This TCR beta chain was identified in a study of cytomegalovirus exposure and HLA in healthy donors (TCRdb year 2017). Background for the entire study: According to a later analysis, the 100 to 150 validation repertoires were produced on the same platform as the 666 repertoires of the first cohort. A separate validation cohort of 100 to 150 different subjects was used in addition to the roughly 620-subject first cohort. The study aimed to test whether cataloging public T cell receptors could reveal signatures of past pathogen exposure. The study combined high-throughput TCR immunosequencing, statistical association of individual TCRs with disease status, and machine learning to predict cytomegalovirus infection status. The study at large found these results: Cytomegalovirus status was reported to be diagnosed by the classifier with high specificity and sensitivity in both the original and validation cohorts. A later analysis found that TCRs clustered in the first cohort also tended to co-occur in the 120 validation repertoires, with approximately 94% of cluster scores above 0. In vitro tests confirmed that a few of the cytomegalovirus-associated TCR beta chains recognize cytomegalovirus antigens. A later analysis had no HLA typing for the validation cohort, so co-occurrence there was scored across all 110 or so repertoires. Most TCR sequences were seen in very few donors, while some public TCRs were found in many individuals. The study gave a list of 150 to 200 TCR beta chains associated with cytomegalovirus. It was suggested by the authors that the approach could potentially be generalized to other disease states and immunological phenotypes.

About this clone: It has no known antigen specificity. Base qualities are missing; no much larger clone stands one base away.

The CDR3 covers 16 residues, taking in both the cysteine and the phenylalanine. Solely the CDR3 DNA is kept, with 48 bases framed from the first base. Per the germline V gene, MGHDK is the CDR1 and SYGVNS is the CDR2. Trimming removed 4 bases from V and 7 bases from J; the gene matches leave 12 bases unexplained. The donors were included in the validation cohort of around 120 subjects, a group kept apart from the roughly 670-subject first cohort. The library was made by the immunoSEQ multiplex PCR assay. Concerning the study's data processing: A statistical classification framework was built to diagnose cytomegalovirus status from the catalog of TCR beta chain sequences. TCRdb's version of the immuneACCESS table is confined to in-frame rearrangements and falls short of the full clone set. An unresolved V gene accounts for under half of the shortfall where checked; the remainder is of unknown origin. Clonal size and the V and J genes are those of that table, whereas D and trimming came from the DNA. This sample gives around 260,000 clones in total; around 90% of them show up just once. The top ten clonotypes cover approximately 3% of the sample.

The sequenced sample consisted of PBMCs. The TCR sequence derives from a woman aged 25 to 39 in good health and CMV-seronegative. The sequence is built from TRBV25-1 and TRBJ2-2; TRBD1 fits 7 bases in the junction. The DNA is TGTGCCAGCAGTGTCGAAAGGGGGACAGCGATCGGGGAGCTGTTTTTT. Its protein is CASSVERGTAIGELFF.